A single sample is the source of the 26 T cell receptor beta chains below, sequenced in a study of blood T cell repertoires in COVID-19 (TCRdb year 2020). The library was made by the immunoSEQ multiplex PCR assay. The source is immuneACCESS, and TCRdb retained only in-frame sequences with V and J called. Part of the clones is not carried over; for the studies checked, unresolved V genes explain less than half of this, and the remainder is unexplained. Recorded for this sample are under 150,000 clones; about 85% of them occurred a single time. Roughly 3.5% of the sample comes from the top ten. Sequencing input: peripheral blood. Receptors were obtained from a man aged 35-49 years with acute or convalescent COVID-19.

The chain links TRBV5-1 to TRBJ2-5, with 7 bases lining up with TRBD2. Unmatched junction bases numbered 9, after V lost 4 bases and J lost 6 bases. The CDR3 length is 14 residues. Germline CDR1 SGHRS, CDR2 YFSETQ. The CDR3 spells CASSDQSGGKTQYF. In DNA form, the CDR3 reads TGCGCCAGCAGCGACCAGTCGGGGGGAAAGACCCAGTACTTC.

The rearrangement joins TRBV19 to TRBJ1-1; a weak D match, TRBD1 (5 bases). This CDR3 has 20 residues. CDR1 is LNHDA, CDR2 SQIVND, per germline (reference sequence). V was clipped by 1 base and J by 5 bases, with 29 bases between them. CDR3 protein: CASSIVRGRSGLFCRTEAFF. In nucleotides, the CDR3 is TGTGCCAGTAGTATAGTGAGGGGCCGGTCGGGACTTTTTTGTAGGACTGAAGCTTTCTTT. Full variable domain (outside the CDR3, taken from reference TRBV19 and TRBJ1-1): DGGITQSPKYLFRKEGQNVTLSCEQNLNHDAMYWYRQDPGQGLRLIYYSQIVNDFQKGDIAEGYSVSREKKESFPLTVTSAQKNPTAFYLCASSIVRGRSGLFCRTEAFFGQGTRLTVV.

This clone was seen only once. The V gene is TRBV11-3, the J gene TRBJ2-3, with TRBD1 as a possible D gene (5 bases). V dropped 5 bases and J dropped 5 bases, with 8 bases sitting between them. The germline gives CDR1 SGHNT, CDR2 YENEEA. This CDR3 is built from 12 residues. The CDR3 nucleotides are TGTGCCAGCAGCCGTGACAGAGATACGCAGTATTTT. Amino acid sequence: CASSRDRDTQYF.

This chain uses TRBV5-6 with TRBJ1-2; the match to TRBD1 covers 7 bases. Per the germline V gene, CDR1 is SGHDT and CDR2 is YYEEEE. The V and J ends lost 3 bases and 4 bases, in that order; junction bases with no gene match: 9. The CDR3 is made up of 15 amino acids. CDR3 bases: TGTGCCAGCAGCTCACCGGACAGGTCAGGCTATGGCTACACCTTC. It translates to CASSSPDRSGYGYTF.

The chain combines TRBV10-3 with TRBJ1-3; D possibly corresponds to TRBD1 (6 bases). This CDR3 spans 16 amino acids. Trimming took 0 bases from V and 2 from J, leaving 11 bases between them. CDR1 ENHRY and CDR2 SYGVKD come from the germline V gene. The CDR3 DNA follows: TGTGCCATCAGTGAGTCCCCGGGGACAACTGGAAACACCATATATTTT. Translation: CAISESPGTTGNTIYF.

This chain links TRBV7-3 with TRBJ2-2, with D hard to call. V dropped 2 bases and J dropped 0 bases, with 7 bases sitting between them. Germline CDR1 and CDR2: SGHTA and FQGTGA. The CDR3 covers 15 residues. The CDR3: CASSLHQANTGELFF. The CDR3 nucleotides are TGTGCCAGCAGCTTACACCAGGCGAACACCGGGGAGCTGTTTTTT.

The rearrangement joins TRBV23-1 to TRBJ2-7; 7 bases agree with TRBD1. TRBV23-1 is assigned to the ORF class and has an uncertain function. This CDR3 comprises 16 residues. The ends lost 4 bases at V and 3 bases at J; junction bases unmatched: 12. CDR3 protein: CASSRATGFPVYEQYF. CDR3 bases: TGCGCCAGCAGTCGGGCGACAGGGTTTCCCGTCTACGAGCAGTACTTC.

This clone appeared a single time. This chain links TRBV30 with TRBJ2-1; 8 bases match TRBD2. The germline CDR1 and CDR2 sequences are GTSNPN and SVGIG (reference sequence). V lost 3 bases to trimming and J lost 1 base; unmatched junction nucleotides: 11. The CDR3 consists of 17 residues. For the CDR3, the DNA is TGTGCCTGGAGCGGGGGGGCTCTTCGTGTTTCCTACAATGAGCAGTTCTTC. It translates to CAWSGGALRVSYNEQFF. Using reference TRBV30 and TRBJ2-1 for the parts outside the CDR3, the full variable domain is SQTIHQWPATLVQPVGSPLSLECTVEGTSNPNLYWYRQAAGRGLQLLFYSVGIGQISSEVPQNLSASRPQDRQFILSSKKLLLSDSGFYLCAWSGGALRVSYNEQFFGPGTRLTVL.

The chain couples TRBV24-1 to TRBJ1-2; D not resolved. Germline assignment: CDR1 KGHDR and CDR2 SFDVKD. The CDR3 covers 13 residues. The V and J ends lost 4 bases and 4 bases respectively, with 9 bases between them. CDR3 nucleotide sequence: TGTGCCACCAGTGACCCACAGAGCTATGGCTACACCTTC. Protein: CATSDPQSYGYTF.

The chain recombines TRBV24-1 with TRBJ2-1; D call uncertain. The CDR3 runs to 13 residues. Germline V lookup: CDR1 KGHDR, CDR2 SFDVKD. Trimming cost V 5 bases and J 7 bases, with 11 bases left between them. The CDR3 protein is CATSGKTRNEQFF. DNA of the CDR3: TGTGCCACCAGTGGGAAGACGAGGAATGAGCAGTTCTTC.

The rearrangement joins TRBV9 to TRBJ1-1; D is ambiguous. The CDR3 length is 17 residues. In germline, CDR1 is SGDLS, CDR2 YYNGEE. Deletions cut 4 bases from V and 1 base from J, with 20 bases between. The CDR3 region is CASSILDLSGWNTEAFF. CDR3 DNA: TGTGCCAGCAGCATTTTGGACCTTTCGGGGTGGAACACTGAAGCTTTCTTT.

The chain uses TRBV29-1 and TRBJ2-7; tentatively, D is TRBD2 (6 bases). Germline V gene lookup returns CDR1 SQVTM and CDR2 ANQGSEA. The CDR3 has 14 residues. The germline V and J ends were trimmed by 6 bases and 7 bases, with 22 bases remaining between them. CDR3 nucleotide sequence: TGCAGCGTGGGTCCGGGACTGACCCCTCAAGAGCAGTACTTC. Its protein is CSVGPGLTPQEQYF.

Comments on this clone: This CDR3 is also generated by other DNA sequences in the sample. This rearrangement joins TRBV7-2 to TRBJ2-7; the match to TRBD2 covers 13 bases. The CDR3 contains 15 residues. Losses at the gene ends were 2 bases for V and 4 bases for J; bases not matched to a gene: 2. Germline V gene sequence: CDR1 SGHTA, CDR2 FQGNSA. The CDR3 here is CASSLTSGGAYEQYF. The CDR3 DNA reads TGTGCCAGCAGCTTAACTAGCGGGGGGGCGTACGAGCAGTACTTC. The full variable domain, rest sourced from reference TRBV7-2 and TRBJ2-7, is GAGVSQSPSNKVTEKGKDVELRCDPISGHTALYWYRQSLGQGLEFLIYFQGNSAPDKSGLPSDRFSAERTGGSVSTLTIQRTQQEDSAVYLCASSLTSGGAYEQYFGPGTRLTVT.

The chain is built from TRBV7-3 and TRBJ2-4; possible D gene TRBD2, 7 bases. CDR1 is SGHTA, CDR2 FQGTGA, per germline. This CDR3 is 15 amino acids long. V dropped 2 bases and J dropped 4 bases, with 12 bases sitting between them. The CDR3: CASSLWGGFKNIQYF. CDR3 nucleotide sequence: TGTGCCAGCAGCTTATGGGGGGGCTTTAAAAACATTCAGTACTTC.

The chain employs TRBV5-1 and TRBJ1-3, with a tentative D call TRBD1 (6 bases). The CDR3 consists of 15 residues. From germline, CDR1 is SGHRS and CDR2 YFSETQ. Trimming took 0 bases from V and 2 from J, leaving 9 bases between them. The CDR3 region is CASSLGRGPGNTIYF. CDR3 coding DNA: TGCGCCAGCAGCTTGGGCAGGGGCCCTGGAAACACCATATATTTT.

DNA of the CDR3: TGTGCCAGCAGTTTATCGATCCTTCCTACAGGGGGCGCGGGGGAGCAGTACTTC. This encodes CASSLSILPTGGAGEQYF. The chain employs TRBV27 and TRBJ2-7, with 9 bases aligning to TRBD1. The CDR3 covers 18 residues. The V gene's germline CDR1 is MNHEY and CDR2 SMNVEV (reference sequence). J was trimmed by 7 bases and V by 0 bases; bases with no gene match: 16.

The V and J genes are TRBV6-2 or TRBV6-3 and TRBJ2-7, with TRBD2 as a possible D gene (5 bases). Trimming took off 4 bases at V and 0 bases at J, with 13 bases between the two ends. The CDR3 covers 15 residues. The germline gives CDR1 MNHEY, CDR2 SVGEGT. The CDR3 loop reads CASSSGMTNSYEQYF. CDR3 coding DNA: TGTGCCAGCAGTTCCGGGATGACGAACTCCTACGAGCAGTACTTC.

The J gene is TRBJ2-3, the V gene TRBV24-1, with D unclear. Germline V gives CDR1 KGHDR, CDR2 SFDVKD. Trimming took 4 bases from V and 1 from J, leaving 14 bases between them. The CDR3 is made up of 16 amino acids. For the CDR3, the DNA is TGTGCCACCAGTGAACGAGCGCCGGCGCGCACAGATACGCAGTATTTT. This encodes CATSERAPARTDTQYF.

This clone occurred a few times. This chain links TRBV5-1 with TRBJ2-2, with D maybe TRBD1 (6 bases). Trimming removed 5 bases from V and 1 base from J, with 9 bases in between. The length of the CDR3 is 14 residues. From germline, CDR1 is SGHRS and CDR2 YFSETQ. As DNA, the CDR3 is TGCGCCAGCAGTAGACAGGAGAACACCGGGGAGCTGTTTTTT. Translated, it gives CASSRQENTGELFF.

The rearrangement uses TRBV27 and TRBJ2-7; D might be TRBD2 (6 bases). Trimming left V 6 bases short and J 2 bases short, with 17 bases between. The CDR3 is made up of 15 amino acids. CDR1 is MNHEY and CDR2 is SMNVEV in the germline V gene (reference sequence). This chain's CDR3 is CASRDRDFQPYEQYF. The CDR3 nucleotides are TGTGCCAGCAGAGACCGGGACTTTCAGCCCTACGAGCAGTACTTC.

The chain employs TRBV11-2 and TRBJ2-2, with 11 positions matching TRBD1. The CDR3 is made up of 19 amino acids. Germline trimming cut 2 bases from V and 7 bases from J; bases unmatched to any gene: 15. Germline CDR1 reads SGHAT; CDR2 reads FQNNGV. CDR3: CASSLRLSGQGASFGELFF. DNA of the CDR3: TGTGCCAGCAGCTTAAGGTTAAGTGGACAGGGGGCCTCCTTCGGGGAGCTGTTTTTT.

CDR3 protein: CASSFTPWQSSYNEQFF. In nucleotides, the CDR3 is TGTGCCAGCAGTTTCACCCCCTGGCAAAGCTCCTACAATGAGCAGTTCTTC. The genes are TRBV27 and TRBJ2-1; D remains unclear. The CDR3 covers 17 residues. V gave up 3 bases and J gave up 0 bases, with 15 bases separating them. Per the germline V gene, CDR1 is MNHEY and CDR2 is SMNVEV (reference sequence).

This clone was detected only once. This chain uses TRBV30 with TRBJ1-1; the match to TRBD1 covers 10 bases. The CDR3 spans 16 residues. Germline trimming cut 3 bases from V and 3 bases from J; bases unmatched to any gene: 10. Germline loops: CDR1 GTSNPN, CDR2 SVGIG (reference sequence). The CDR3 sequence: CAWSDRGPRRYTEAFF. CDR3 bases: TGTGCCTGGAGCGACAGGGGGCCTCGAAGGTACACTGAAGCTTTCTTT.

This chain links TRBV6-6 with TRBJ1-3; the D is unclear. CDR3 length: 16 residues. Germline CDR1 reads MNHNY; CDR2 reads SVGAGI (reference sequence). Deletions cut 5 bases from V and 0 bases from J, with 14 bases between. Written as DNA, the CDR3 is TGTGCCAGCAGTCGAGTTTTTATCGGCTCTGGAAACACCATATATTTT. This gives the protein CASSRVFIGSGNTIYF.

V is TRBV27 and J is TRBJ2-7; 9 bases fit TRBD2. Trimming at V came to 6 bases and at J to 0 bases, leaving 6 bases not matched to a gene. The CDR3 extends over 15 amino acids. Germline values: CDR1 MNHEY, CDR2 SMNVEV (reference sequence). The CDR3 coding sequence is TGTGCCAGCAGGGATAGCGGGGGTATCTCCTACGAGCAGTACTTC. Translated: CASRDSGGISYEQYF.

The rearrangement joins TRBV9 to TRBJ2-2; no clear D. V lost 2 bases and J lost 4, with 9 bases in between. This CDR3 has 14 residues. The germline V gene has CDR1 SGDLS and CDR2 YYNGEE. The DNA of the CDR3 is TGTGCCAGCAGCGTCCGGGTGCCCACCGGGGAGCTGTTTTTT. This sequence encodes CASSVRVPTGELFF.